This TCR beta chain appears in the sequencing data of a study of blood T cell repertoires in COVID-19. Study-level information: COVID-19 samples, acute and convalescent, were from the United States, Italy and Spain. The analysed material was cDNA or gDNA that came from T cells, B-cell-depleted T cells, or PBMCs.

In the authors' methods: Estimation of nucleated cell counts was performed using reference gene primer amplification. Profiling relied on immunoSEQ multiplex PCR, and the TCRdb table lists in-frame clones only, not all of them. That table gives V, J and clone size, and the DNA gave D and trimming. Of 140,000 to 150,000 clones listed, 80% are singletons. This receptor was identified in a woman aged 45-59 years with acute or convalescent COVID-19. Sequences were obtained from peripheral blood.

CDR3 coding DNA: TGTGCCAGCAGCAACAGAGGCGGCTACACCTTC. It is translated as CASSNRGGYTF. This rearrangement joins TRBV21-1 to TRBJ1-2. TRBV21-1 is tagged as a pseudogene. This CDR3 has 11 amino acids.